Listed below are T cell receptor beta chains from one sample, sequenced in a study of T cell responses to AZD1222 COVID-19 vaccine. Profiled with immunoSEQ multiplex PCR; TCRdb holds only in-frame clones, not every one. The sample contains 130,000 to 150,000 clones, 82% of which appear only once. Sequenced material: peripheral blood, taken on day 0 of MenACWY control vaccination. The receptor set was obtained from an adult in good health. Each CDR3 is given with its conserved first and last residue.

V gene | CDR3 protein
TRBV7-9 | CASSTAEGLPYNEQFF
TRBV19 | CASSSTGGWTGELFF
TRBV7-2 | CASSTGLAGGAGANVLTF
TRBV7-9 | CASSRSTGGEGAFF
TRBV11-1 | CASSSWTYTGELFF
TRBV2 | CASSLDRGSLNTEAFF
TRBV6-1 | CASSDGGRKNQPQHF
TRBV6-5 | CASSYNTGELFF
TRBV5-6 | CASSWDRSTDTQYF
TRBV27 | CASRPLTGMSSSQPQHF
TRBV10-2 | CASSPGQGAGETQYF
TRBV27 | CASSSTQPQHF
TRBV18 | CASSPTSGTGAYEQYF
TRBV11-2 | CASSSWDRGQETQYF
TRBV24-1 | CATSESYPSGGTNEKLFF
TRBV19 | CASRRGGQLLNTEAFF
TRBV18 | CASQEQGAPAFF
TRBV2 | CASSASGVSSSYNEQFF
TRBV18 | CASSPGTSYNEQFF
TRBV11-2 | CASSLEAASGNTIYF
TRBV19 | CASSKTDGLNEKLFF
TRBV9 | CASSVDLIGGAADTQYF
TRBV6-6 | CASSYSIEGNIQYF
TRBV5-4 | CASSLGVAGSETQYF
TRBV18 | CASSFDLVDTQYF
TRBV11-3 | CASSVSGGAYNEQFF
TRBV27 | CASSLNGGARDTQYF
TRBV20-1 | CSARDAGRAFF
TRBV7-8 | CASSALGQGNQPQHF
TRBV10-3 | CAISERNTEAFF
TRBV27 | CASSRLAGGADTQYF
TRBV24-1 | CATSASRGGSPGELFF
TRBV5-7 | CASLWGQPQHF
TRBV7-6 | CASQQGAIGNTIYF
TRBV5-5 | CASSSYRGIGNTIYF
TRBV6-1 | CASSELDRSSNQPQHF
TRBV28 | CASSFPPTAVGANVLTF
TRBV5-1 | CASSGTGNNEKLFF
TRBV18 | CASSPTGTTYEQYF
TRBV2 | CASSEGLPNQPQHF
TRBV4-1 | CASSHPGQGIYEQYF
TRBV18 | CASQKTQNTEAFF
TRBV15 | CATSRDSAAAETQYF
TRBV7-7 | CASSLSSGRTGELFF
TRBV9 | CASSALGGAGTDTQYF
TRBV9 | CASSVEGTSGGYTF
TRBV23-1 | CASSQSHGRPGYTF